This T cell receptor beta chain emerged from a study of blood T cell repertoires in COVID-19 (dated by TCRdb to between 2020 and 2021). Notes on the research overall: Samples from collaborators originated in the United States, Italy and Spain and spanned both the acute and convalescent phases of COVID-19. The prospective study material was composed of cDNA or gDNA derived from T cells, B-cell-depleted T cells, or PBMCs. Deeply sampled blood TCRbeta repertoires from subjects exposed to, actively infected with, or recovered from COVID-19 were included in the dataset. A freely available public database, intended as a resource for researchers studying the immune response to SARS-CoV-2, is where the repertoires were released. Samples came from the ongoing ImmuneRACE study (first 160 participants) plus 1,254 subjects from 6 global collaborators. A de-identified subject ID, COVID-19 status, age in years and sex were almost always included in the sample metadata. Where HLA class I and class II types were available, the types were taken from metadata supplied by the sample provider, not from assay-based typing. General conclusions and limits of the study: The amount of clinical and demographic metadata varied by source and participant and was provided uncurated.

In Seattle, one collaborating source enrolled patients while the infection was active and tracked those patients longitudinally over the course of disease. Whole blood was collected in K2EDTA tubes by collaborating institutions according to the institutions' own protocols. Collaborator samples were shipped for TCRbeta analysis as frozen whole blood, isolated PBMCs, or DNA extracted from either sample type. TCRbeta CDR3 regions were amplified from genomic DNA using the immunoSEQ Assay, a bias-controlled multiplex PCR. As for the original processing: The number of nucleated cells in each sample was estimated by amplification of reference gene primers within the assay. To quantify the absolute abundance of each unique TCRbeta CDR3 rearrangement, sequence reads were collapsed and filtered. Productive Simpson clonality was computed per sample as the square root of Simpson's diversity index over productive rearrangements. Not all clones reach the TCRdb copy of this immuneACCESS table, which keeps in-frame sequences only. Checked studies attribute under half of the gap to unresolved V genes and leave the rest unexplained. D and trimming come from the DNA, and the V and J calls and clone size come from that table. This sample has about 140,000 clones in its table, and 84% of those were observed once. The ten top clones hold almost 9% of the sample.

From the cysteine through the phenylalanine, the CDR3 covers 14 amino acids. The entry retains the CDR3 DNA only, 42 bases that are in frame from base 1. V lost 6 bases and J lost 2 bases; the stretch between them is 11 bases long. Per the germline V gene, MDHEN is the CDR1 and SYDVKM is the CDR2. Details on this clone: Its antigen is not yet known. No base-level quality is on record; no much larger clone is a single base apart.

The chain uses TRBV28 and TRBJ1-5; TRBD1 is perhaps the D gene, given 5 matching bases. Sequencing used peripheral blood. This TCR derives from a man aged 30 to 45 with COVID-19, enrolled during active disease. At the DNA level, the sequence is TGTGCCAGCAGGCTCGGGGGGGGCAATCAGCCCCAGCATTTT. It encodes CASRLGGGNQPQHF.